The present T cell receptor (beta chain) was sequenced within a study of T cell responses to AZD1222 COVID-19 vaccine. This table comes from immunoSEQ multiplex PCR, and its TCRdb copy is limited to in-frame clones, with some not included. Here the sample spans fewer than 150,000 clones, around 89% being singletons. The TCR originated in an adult who received the AZD1222 COVID-19 vaccine. This specimen was peripheral blood, taken 28 days after the second AZD1222 dose.

The chain's CDR3 is CASSQDTRNQETQYF. The CDR3 region has the DNA TGCGCCAGCAGCCAAGATACACGAAACCAAGAGACCCAGTACTTC. The chain combines TRBV4-1 with TRBJ2-5; D call uncertain. The V gene lost 0 bases and the J gene lost 0 bases, with 8 bases spanning the gap. There are 15 residues in the CDR3. CDR1 MGHRA and CDR2 YSYEKL come from the germline V gene.